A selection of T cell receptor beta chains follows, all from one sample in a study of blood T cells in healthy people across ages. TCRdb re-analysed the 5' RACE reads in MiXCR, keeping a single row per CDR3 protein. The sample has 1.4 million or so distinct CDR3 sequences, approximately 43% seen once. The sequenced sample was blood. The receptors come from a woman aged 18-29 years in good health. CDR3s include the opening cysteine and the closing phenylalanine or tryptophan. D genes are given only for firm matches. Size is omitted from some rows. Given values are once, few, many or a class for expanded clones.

cdr3_aa: CSGARPGEAFF
cdr3_nt: TGCAGCGGTGCTAGGCCCGGGGAAGCTTTCTTT
clone_size: .
d_call: .
v_call: TRBV29-1
j_call: TRBJ1-1

cdr3_aa: CASSIKGNEQFF
cdr3_nt: TGTGCCAGTAGTATTAAAGGAAATGAGCAGTTCTTC
clone_size: few
d_call: .
v_call: TRBV19
j_call: TRBJ2-1

cdr3_aa: CASSQGILGTEAFF
cdr3_nt: TGCGCCAGCAGCCAGGGGATTCTAGGGACTGAAGCTTTCTTT
clone_size: .
d_call: .
v_call: TRBV4-1
j_call: TRBJ1-1

cdr3_aa: CASRSKPGQPQHF
cdr3_nt: TGCGCCAGCAGGTCAAAGCCGGGACAGCCCCAGCATTTT
clone_size: .
d_call: .
v_call: TRBV5-1
j_call: TRBJ1-5

cdr3_aa: CASSFAAFNEQYF
cdr3_nt: TGTGCCAGCAGTTTCGCTGCGTTCAACGAGCAGTACTTC
clone_size: few
d_call: .
v_call: TRBV27
j_call: TRBJ2-7

cdr3_aa: CATYPDSSYGYTF
cdr3_nt: TGTGCCACTTACCCGGACAGTAGCTATGGCTACACCTTC
clone_size: .
d_call: .
v_call: TRBV28
j_call: TRBJ1-2

cdr3_aa: CASSAMTGKGEKLFF
cdr3_nt: TGTGCCAGCAGCGCCATGACAGGGAAGGGCGAAAAACTGTTTTTT
clone_size: .
d_call: TRBD1
v_call: TRBV7-9
j_call: TRBJ1-4

cdr3_aa: CASSVENTDYNEQFF
cdr3_nt: TGTGCCAGCAGCGTAGAAAACACGGACTACAATGAGCAGTTCTTC
clone_size: .
d_call: .
v_call: TRBV9
j_call: TRBJ2-1

cdr3_aa: CASSGVGQDRSYNEQFF
cdr3_nt: TGTGCCAGCAGTGGGGTCGGACAGGACCGCTCCTACAATGAGCAGTTCTTC
clone_size: few
d_call: TRBD1
v_call: TRBV25-1
j_call: TRBJ2-1

cdr3_aa: CASSQDREGGGYTF
cdr3_nt: TGTGCCAGCAGCCAAGATCGGGAGGGCGGTGGCTACACCTTC
clone_size: .
d_call: .
v_call: TRBV4-2
j_call: TRBJ1-2

cdr3_aa: CASSRGATLTQYF
cdr3_nt: TGTGCCAGCAGTCGGGGGGCCACTCTGACGCAGTATTTT
clone_size: few
d_call: .
v_call: TRBV6-5
j_call: TRBJ2-3

cdr3_aa: CSVLDRVNTEAFF
cdr3_nt: TGCAGCGTACTGGACAGGGTGAACACTGAAGCTTTCTTT
clone_size: few
d_call: TRBD1
v_call: TRBV29-1
j_call: TRBJ1-1

cdr3_aa: CTSSLEGYEQYF
cdr3_nt: TGTACCAGCAGCTTAGAAGGTTACGAGCAGTACTTC
clone_size: .
d_call: .
v_call: TRBV7-2
j_call: TRBJ2-7

cdr3_aa: CAISGTTQETQYF
cdr3_nt: TGTGCCATCTCGGGCACAACCCAAGAGACCCAGTACTTC
clone_size: many
d_call: .
v_call: TRBV10-3
j_call: TRBJ2-5

cdr3_aa: CASSFGYRTDETQYF
cdr3_nt: TGTGCCAGCAGCTTTGGCTATAGGACAGATGAGACCCAGTACTTC
clone_size: .
d_call: .
v_call: TRBV7-9
j_call: TRBJ2-5

cdr3_aa: CASSLEDRDTQYF
cdr3_nt: TGTGCCAGCAGCTTGGAGGACAGGGATACGCAGTATTTT
clone_size: few
d_call: TRBD1
v_call: TRBV5-6
j_call: TRBJ2-3

cdr3_aa: CASQQEQGSGGYTF
cdr3_nt: TGTGCCAGCCAACAGGAACAGGGCTCTGGAGGCTACACCTTC
clone_size: few
d_call: .
v_call: TRBV18
j_call: TRBJ1-2

cdr3_aa: CASSVRLANEQFF
cdr3_nt: TGTGCCAGCAGCGTAAGACTCGCAAATGAGCAGTTCTTC
clone_size: few
d_call: .
v_call: TRBV7-2
j_call: TRBJ2-1

cdr3_aa: CASGDNTDTQYF
cdr3_nt: TGTGCCAGCGGAGACAACACAGATACGCAGTATTTT
clone_size: .
d_call: .
v_call: TRBV2
j_call: TRBJ2-3

cdr3_aa: CSARDPTGKLEQFF
cdr3_nt: TGCAGTGCTAGGGACCCTACAGGGAAGCTTGAGCAGTTCTTC
clone_size: .
d_call: .
v_call: TRBV20-1
j_call: TRBJ2-1

cdr3_aa: CASSYSISAGQETQYF
cdr3_nt: TGTGCCAGCAGTTACTCGATTAGCGCCGGTCAAGAGACCCAGTACTTC
clone_size: .
d_call: .
v_call: TRBV6-5
j_call: TRBJ2-5

cdr3_aa: CASSSDLMETQYF
cdr3_nt: TGTGCCAGCAGCTCCGACCTAATGGAGACCCAGTACTTC
clone_size: .
d_call: .
v_call: TRBV7-9
j_call: TRBJ2-5

cdr3_aa: CASSFTVDYFYEQFF
cdr3_nt: TGTGCCAGCAGCTTTACCGTTGACTACTTCTACGAGCAGTTCTTC
clone_size: .
d_call: .
v_call: TRBV7-2
j_call: TRBJ2-1

cdr3_aa: CASSLGFGRGYEQYF
cdr3_nt: TGTGCCAGCAGCTTAGGATTCGGCAGGGGCTACGAGCAGTACTTC
clone_size: .
d_call: .
v_call: TRBV7-2
j_call: TRBJ2-7

cdr3_aa: CASSRDRGNYNEQYF
cdr3_nt: TGTGCCAGCAGTCGGGACAGGGGGAACTACAATGAGCAGTACTTC
clone_size: .
d_call: TRBD1
v_call: TRBV6-5
j_call: TRBJ2-5

cdr3_aa: CASSQRRTGSKDTQYF
cdr3_nt: TGCGCCAGCAGCCAAAGGCGGACAGGGAGTAAAGATACGCAGTATTTT
clone_size: .
d_call: TRBD1
v_call: TRBV4-1
j_call: TRBJ2-3